This entry concerns a single T cell receptor (beta chain). The antigen is unknown. The source of the sample is a study of shared clonotypes between healthy human individuals. General study points: When compared with the clonotypes that were shared by all four sorted-subset donors, the non-shared clonotypes turned out to have lower generation probabilities.

The naive CD8 subset, CD45RO-negative cells positively selected for CCR7, excluded terminally differentiated effector memory CD45RA+ cells. Every donor, a Caucasian adult, lived in Nashville, Tennessee. Germline V lookup: CDR1 SGHDT, CDR2 YYEEEE. The V and J ends lost 3 bases and 7 bases respectively, with 14 bases between them. The CDR3 totals 14 residues. In the original analysis: There were no quality scores in the junction-only immunoSEQ sequences, so filtering differed. The data were produced by immunoSEQ multiplex PCR, yet TCRdb's version contains in-frame clones alone and is incomplete. The DNA gave D and trimming, while V, J and clone size come from that table. The data show about 2,100,000 clones, with more than 85% seen just once and over 1.5% held by the top ten.

The sample was naive CD8+ T cells from PBMCs. This sequence was found in a man younger than 35 in good health. Some clones in this sample may be carry-over from other donors' samples. J is TRBJ2-1 and V is TRBV5-6; D is uncertain. CDR3 protein: CASSYIYLGNEQFF. The DNA of the CDR3 is TGTGCCAGCAGCTACATTTATCTGGGAAATGAGCAGTTCTTC.